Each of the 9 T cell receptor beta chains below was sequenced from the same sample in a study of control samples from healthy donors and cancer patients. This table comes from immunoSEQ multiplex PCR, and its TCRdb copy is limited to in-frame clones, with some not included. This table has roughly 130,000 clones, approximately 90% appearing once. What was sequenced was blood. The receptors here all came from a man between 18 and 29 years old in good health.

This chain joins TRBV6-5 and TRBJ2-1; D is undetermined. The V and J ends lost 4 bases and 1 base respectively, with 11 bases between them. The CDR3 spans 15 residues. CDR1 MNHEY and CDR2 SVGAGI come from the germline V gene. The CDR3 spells CASSSPYASYNEQFF. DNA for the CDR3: TGTGCCAGCAGTTCTCCCTACGCGTCCTACAATGAGCAGTTCTTC.

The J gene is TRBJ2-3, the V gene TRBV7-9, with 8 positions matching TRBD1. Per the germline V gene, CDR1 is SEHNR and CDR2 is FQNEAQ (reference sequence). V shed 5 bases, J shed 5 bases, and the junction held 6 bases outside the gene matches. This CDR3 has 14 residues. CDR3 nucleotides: TGTGCCAGCAGCCTTCAGGGGGCGGAAGATACGCAGTATTTT. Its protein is CASSLQGAEDTQYF.

The CDR3 sequence is CASSAQGTGTDTQYF. CDR3 sequence (DNA): TGTGCCAGCAGCGCACAGGGGACGGGCACAGATACGCAGTATTTT. The chain combines TRBV7-9 with TRBJ2-3; TRBD1 aligns across 7 bases. V shed 5 bases and J 1 base; nucleotides not matched to a gene: 6. This CDR3 comprises 15 residues. From germline, CDR1 is SEHNR and CDR2 FQNEAQ (reference sequence).

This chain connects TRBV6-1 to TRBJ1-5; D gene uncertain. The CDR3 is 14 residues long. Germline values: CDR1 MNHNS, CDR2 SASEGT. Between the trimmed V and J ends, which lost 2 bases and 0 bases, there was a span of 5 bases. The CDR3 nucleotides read TGTGCCAGCAGTGAAATAAGTAGCAATCAGCCCCAGCATTTT. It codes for CASSEISSNQPQHF.

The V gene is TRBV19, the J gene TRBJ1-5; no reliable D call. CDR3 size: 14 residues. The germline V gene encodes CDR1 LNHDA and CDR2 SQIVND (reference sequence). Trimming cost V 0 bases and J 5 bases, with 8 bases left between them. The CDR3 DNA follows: TGTGCCAGTAGTATAGAGGAGGGATATCAGCCCCAGCATTTT. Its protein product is CASSIEEGYQPQHF.

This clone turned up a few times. The CDR3 region has the DNA TGTGCCAGCTCCAGTCAGACTGACACAGATACGCAGTATTTT. It encodes CASSSQTDTDTQYF. V usage is TRBV18 and J usage is TRBJ2-3; D gene uncertain. The CDR3 extends over 14 amino acids. Trimming stripped 6 bases from V and 2 bases from J, with 12 bases between. Germline V lookup: CDR1 KGHSH, CDR2 LQKENI.

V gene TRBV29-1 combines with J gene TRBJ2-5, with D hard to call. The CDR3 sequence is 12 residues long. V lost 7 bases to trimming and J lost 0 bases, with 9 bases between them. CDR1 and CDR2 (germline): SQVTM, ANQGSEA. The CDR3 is CSAGSYQETQYF. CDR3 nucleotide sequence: TGCAGCGCCGGGTCTTACCAAGAGACCCAGTACTTC.

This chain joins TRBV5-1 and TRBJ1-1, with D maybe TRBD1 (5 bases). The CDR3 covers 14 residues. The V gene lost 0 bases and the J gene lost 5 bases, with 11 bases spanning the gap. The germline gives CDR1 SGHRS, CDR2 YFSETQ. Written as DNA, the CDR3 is TGCGCCAGCAGCTTGGGAGAGGGGCGGACTGAAGCTTTCTTT. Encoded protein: CASSLGEGRTEAFF.

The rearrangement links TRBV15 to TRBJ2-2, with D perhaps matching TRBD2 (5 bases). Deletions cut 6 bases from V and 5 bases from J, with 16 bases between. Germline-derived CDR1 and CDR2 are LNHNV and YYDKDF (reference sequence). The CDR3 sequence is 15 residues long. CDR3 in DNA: TGTGCCACCAGTGAGGTATCCACTAGGACCGGGGAGCTGTTTTTT. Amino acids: CATSEVSTRTGELFF.